Each of the 27 T cell receptor beta chains below was sequenced from the same sample in a study of vaccination effects on CD4 cells after COVID-19. Only in-frame clones appear in the TCRdb table, and some are missing; sequencing was by immunoSEQ multiplex PCR. Found here are approximately 74,000 clones, over 75% of them singletons; the top ten hold more than 1%. Using viral peptide pools, the ViraFEST assay grew out antigen-specific CD4+ T cells prior to sequencing. On day 10 of culture, CD4+ T cells were separated out. The vaccine given was either BNT162b2 or mRNA-1273, in two doses. For these receptors, no antigen is known. This material consisted of CD4+ T cells from PBMCs cultured with HCoV-OC43 spike peptides, taken after COVID-19 vaccination. Subset specified: HCoV-OC43 spike overlapping peptide pool stimulation. These receptors were collected from a human donor who received a COVID-19 vaccine.

This clone was counted a few times. The chain carries TRBV28 and TRBJ1-2; no definite D call. The CDR3 contains 14 residues. Trimming left V 3 bases short and J 8 bases short, with 16 bases between. Germline V gene lookup returns CDR1 MDHEN and CDR2 SYDVKM. This chain's CDR3 is CASSFPGPPNGYTF. CDR3 in DNA: TGTGCCAGCAGTTTCCCAGGCCCTCCTAACGGCTACACCTTC.

The J gene is TRBJ1-1, the V gene TRBV18; D gene ambiguous. V lost 0 bases, J lost 1 base, and 6 bases lay in between. The germline V gene encodes CDR1 KGHSH and CDR2 LQKENI. The CDR3 has 14 amino acids. The CDR3 loop is CASSPPNGNTEAFF. The CDR3 DNA is TGTGCCAGCTCACCACCGAACGGGAACACTGAAGCTTTCTTT.

This clone turned up a few times. The V call is TRBV3-1 (or the pseudogene TRBV3-2), the J call TRBJ1-2, with no clear D. The V gene's germline CDR1 is LGHDT and CDR2 YNNKEL (reference sequence). The CDR3 length is 12 residues. Trimming took 3 bases from V and 7 from J, leaving 9 bases between them. The DNA for the CDR3 is TGTGCCAGCAGCCAGAGGGTCGGTGGCTACACCTTC. Amino acid sequence: CASSQRVGGYTF.

V usage is TRBV30 and J usage is TRBJ2-1, with TRBD2 identical over 9 bases. The CDR3 is made up of 16 amino acids. CDR1 and CDR2 (germline): GTSNPN, SVGIG (reference sequence). The trim removed 0 bases at V and 3 bases at J, leaving 6 bases unmatched. CDR3 in amino acids: CAWSVLLAGVYNEQFF. The CDR3 nucleotides read TGTGCCTGGAGTGTACTACTAGCGGGCGTCTACAATGAGCAGTTCTTC.

This clone appeared a single time. The J gene is TRBJ1-1, the V gene TRBV6-5; no definite D call. The CDR3 has 16 residues. Germline assignment: CDR1 MNHEY and CDR2 SVGAGI. V lost 3 bases to trimming and J lost 5 bases, with 19 bases between them. The CDR3 here is CASSYEFGVGRTEAFF. The CDR3 DNA reads as TGTGCCAGCAGTTATGAGTTTGGGGTTGGGAGGACTGAAGCTTTCTTT.

CDR3: CASSLGGEVGSPLHF. The CDR3, as DNA: TGTGCCAGCAGCTTAGGAGGGGAAGTGGGATCACCCCTCCACTTT. The chain carries TRBV7-3 and TRBJ1-6; D possibly corresponds to TRBD1 (5 bases). Germline CDR1 reads SGHTA; CDR2 reads FQGTGA. V was cut by 2 bases and J by 10 bases, with 15 bases left in between. The CDR3 covers 15 residues.

The chain joins TRBV7-2 to TRBJ1-1; TRBD1 is a possible D gene (5 bases). The length of the CDR3 is 13 residues. V gave up 5 bases and J gave up 4 bases, with 11 bases separating them. CDR1 is SGHTA, CDR2 FQGNSA, per germline. CDR3 DNA sequence: TGTGCCAGCAGCGCAGGAGGGGCCACTGAAGCTTTCTTT. Its protein is CASSAGGATEAFF.

The chain is built from TRBV10-3 and TRBJ2-7; a possible D gene is TRBD1 (5 bases). This CDR3 comprises 12 residues. CDR1 and CDR2 (germline): ENHRY, SYGVKD. The V and J ends lost 10 bases and 4 bases respectively, with 14 bases between them. CDR3 sequence: CASAKTEYEQYV. CDR3 DNA: TGTGCCAGCGCTAAGACAGAATACGAGCAGTACGTC.

The V gene is TRBV29-1, the J gene TRBJ2-2, with 14 bases that match TRBD2. After removal of 7 bases from V and 5 bases from J, the junction contained 3 bases not matched to a gene. Germline V gene data show CDR1 as SQVTM and CDR2 as ANQGSEA. This CDR3 is built from 14 residues. The CDR3 here is CSAGLAGGTGELFF. The DNA of the CDR3 is TGCAGCGCCGGACTAGCGGGGGGAACCGGGGAGCTGTTTTTT.

The chain is built from TRBV7-2 and TRBJ1-5, with D tentatively TRBD1 (6 bases). The CDR3 length is 14 residues. Trimming removed 5 bases from V and 5 bases from J, with 13 bases in between. The germline V gene encodes CDR1 SGHTA and CDR2 FQGNSA. The CDR3 loop reads CASSRTGMDQPQHF. For the CDR3, the DNA is TGTGCCAGCAGCCGCACAGGGATGGATCAGCCCCAGCATTTT.

The chain employs TRBV30 and TRBJ1-1, with D maybe TRBD1 (6 bases). CDR1 is GTSNPN and CDR2 is SVGIG in the germline V gene (reference sequence). The CDR3 contains 13 residues. V was clipped by 0 bases and J by 6 bases, with 11 bases between them. As DNA, the CDR3 is TGTGCCTGGAGTGTACAGGGACATTCTGAAGCTTTCTTT. This encodes CAWSVQGHSEAFF.

This chain connects TRBV7-9 to TRBJ1-1, with 8 nucleotides matching TRBD1. Germline lookup yields CDR1 SEHNR and CDR2 FQNEAQ (reference sequence). Trimming took 2 bases from V and 0 from J; bases not matched to a gene: 2. This CDR3 has 15 residues. The CDR3 DNA reads as TGTGCCAGCAGCTTAAGACAGGGGATGAACACTGAAGCTTTCTTT. It specifies CASSLRQGMNTEAFF.

V is TRBV6-4 and J is TRBJ2-5; TRBD1 matches 7 bases. J was trimmed by 0 bases and V by 2 bases; bases with no gene match: 6. CDR1 is MRHNA, CDR2 SNTAGT, per germline. This CDR3 has 16 amino acids. The CDR3 loop reads CASSDLTGAYQETQYF. DNA for the CDR3: TGTGCCAGCAGTGACCTCACAGGGGCGTACCAAGAGACCCAGTACTTC.

The V gene is TRBV9, the J gene TRBJ2-1, with D uncertain. The V gene's germline CDR1 is SGDLS and CDR2 YYNGEE. Trimming removed 0 bases from V and 3 bases from J, with 19 bases in between. This CDR3 contains 18 residues. In DNA, the CDR3 is TGTGCCAGCAGCGTAGCGGCACCTACACCCTTAAACTACAATGAGCAGTTCTTC. Amino acid sequence: CASSVAAPTPLNYNEQFF.

This clone was found a few times. The V gene is TRBV6-1, the J gene TRBJ1-3; D remains ambiguous. The CDR3 covers 17 residues. V gave up 2 bases and J gave up 2 bases, with 16 bases separating them. Germline V gene lookup returns CDR1 MNHNS and CDR2 SASEGT. CDR3: CASSEKAGWSAGNTIYF. The CDR3 DNA follows: TGTGCCAGCAGTGAAAAGGCAGGTTGGTCGGCTGGAAACACCATATATTTT.

V usage is TRBV6-5 and J usage is TRBJ1-1; the D gene is possibly TRBD1 (5 bases). Germline V gene data show CDR1 as MNHEY and CDR2 as SVGAGI. The CDR3 has 13 residues. V was pared by 2 bases and J by 3 bases, with 7 bases between. CDR3 nucleotide sequence: TGTGCCAGCAGTTACCGGGGCGACACTGAAGCTTTCTTT. Amino acid sequence: CASSYRGDTEAFF.

The gene calls are TRBV4-2 and TRBJ1-5; a weak D match, TRBD1 (6 bases). CDR1 and CDR2 (germline): LGHNA, YNFKEQ. The CDR3 extends over 15 amino acids. Trimming removed 4 bases at V and 5 bases at J, with 15 bases between. The CDR3 bases are TGTGCCAGCAGCCTAGTTGGGGGGGCGGATCAGCCCCAGCATTTT. It translates to CASSLVGGADQPQHF.

This clone occurred once. The chain has TRBV5-1 and TRBJ1-2; D call uncertain. The germline V gene has CDR1 SGHRS and CDR2 YFSETQ. The CDR3 totals 13 residues. Trimming stripped 4 bases from V and 2 bases from J, with 9 bases between. The CDR3 protein is CASSPGRNYGYTF. In DNA, the CDR3 is TGCGCCAGCAGCCCCGGACGGAACTATGGCTACACCTTC.

The chain is built from TRBV6-1 and TRBJ2-5, with D possibly matching TRBD2 (5 bases). The CDR3 is made up of 16 amino acids. Trimming removed 3 bases from V and 2 bases from J, with 16 bases in between. Germline CDR1 and CDR2: MNHNS and SASEGT. CDR3 nucleotides: TGTGCCAGCAGTGACCCCATCGGGATTCCGCAAGAGACCCAGTACTTC. It codes for CASSDPIGIPQETQYF.

This chain joins TRBV12-5 and TRBJ2-7; 13 positions match TRBD2. V dropped 3 bases and J dropped 3; count of bases not matched to a gene: 5. The CDR3 extends over 16 amino acids. CDR1 is LGHNT and CDR2 is FRNRAP in the germline V gene. In DNA, the CDR3 is TGTGCTAGTGGTTTCTGGGGACTAGCGGGACTCTACGAGCAGTACGTC. It specifies CASGFWGLAGLYEQYV.

This chain connects TRBV10-3 to TRBJ2-5; the match to TRBD1 covers 7 bases. Germline CDR1 is ENHRY and CDR2 is SYGVKD. Losses at the gene ends were 6 bases for V and 4 bases for J; bases not matched to a gene: 5. CDR3 length: 13 residues. The chain's CDR3 is CAISPGTAETQYF. In DNA form, the CDR3 reads TGTGCCATCAGCCCCGGGACAGCAGAGACCCAGTACTTC.

The chain recombines TRBV6-5 with TRBJ1-6, with 9 bases aligning to TRBD1. Trimming at V came to 1 base and at J to 6 bases, leaving 4 bases not matched to a gene. The CDR3 runs to 16 residues. Per the germline V gene, CDR1 is MNHEY and CDR2 is SVGAGI. CDR3 in amino acids: CASSYLGQGPNSPLHF. Written as DNA, the CDR3 is TGTGCCAGCAGTTACTTGGGACAGGGCCCTAATTCACCCCTCCACTTT.

This chain links TRBV7-2 with TRBJ1-4; no definite D call. The ends were cut back, 2 bases at V and 0 bases at J, with 7 bases in the middle. CDR1 SGHTA and CDR2 FQGNSA come from the germline V gene. The CDR3 consists of 15 residues. The CDR3 loop is CASSLQTATNEKLFF. For the CDR3, the DNA is TGTGCCAGCAGCTTACAGACTGCAACTAATGAAAAACTGTTTTTT.

This chain links TRBV10-3 with TRBJ2-6, with D maybe TRBD1 (7 bases). The V and J ends lost 2 bases and 3 bases respectively, with 20 bases between them. CDR3 length: 19 residues. Germline V gene sequence: CDR1 ENHRY, CDR2 SYGVKD. CDR3 protein: CAISEIGGGSLYGANVLTF. In DNA form, the CDR3 reads TGTGCCATCAGTGAGATCGGAGGGGGCTCTCTGTATGGGGCCAACGTCCTGACTTTC.

The V and J genes are TRBV7-3 and TRBJ2-1; 8 nucleotides align to TRBD1. Germline V lookup: CDR1 SGHTA, CDR2 FQGTGA. The length of the CDR3 is 13 residues. V trimming: 2 bases; J trimming: 8 bases; junction bases outside the gene matches: 2. The CDR3 loop reads CASSLQGADEQFF. For the CDR3, the DNA is TGTGCCAGCAGCTTACAGGGGGCGGATGAGCAGTTCTTC.

V is TRBV6-5 and J is TRBJ1-1, with TRBD1 identical over 9 bases. Germline CDR1 MNHEY, CDR2 SVGAGI. The V segment lost 0 bases and the J segment 5 bases; nucleotides outside the gene matches: 4. The length of the CDR3 is 15 residues. CDR3 DNA sequence: TGTGCCAGCAGTTACTCGGGACAGGGAGGGACTGAAGCTTTCTTT. Translated, it gives CASSYSGQGGTEAFF.

The chain employs TRBV27 and TRBJ2-1; D possibly uses TRBD1 or TRBD2 (5 bases each). The V gene lost 6 bases and the J gene lost 7 bases, with 25 bases spanning the gap. The length of the CDR3 is 17 residues. The germline CDR1 and CDR2 sequences are MNHEY and SMNVEV (reference sequence). The CDR3 DNA follows: TGTGCCAGCAGCCACATCTTTAGAGGGGTAAGAAGGAATGAGCAGTTCTTC. Encoded protein: CASSHIFRGVRRNEQFF.